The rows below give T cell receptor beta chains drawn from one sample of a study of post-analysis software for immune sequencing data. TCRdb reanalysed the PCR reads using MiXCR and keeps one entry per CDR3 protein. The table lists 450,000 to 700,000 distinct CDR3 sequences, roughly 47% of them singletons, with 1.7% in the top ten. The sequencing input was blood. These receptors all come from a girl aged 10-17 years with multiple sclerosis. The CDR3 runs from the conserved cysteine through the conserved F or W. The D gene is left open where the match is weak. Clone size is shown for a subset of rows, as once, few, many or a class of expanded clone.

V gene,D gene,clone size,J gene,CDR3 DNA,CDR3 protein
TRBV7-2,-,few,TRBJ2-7,TGTGCCAGCAGCTTAGAGAGCGGACAGCCCTACGAGCAGTACTTC,CASSLESGQPYEQYF
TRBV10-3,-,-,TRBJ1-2,TGTGCCATCAGTGACAGGGGAGGTTTGGACTATGGCTACACCTTC,CAISDRGGLDYGYTF
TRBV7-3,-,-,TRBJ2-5,TGTGCCAGCAGCTCACCATCTTCCCCGCGGGGCCTCAGAGAGACCCAGTACTTC,CASSSPSSPRGLRETQYF
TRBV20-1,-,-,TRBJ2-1,TGCAGTGCTAGAGATTTCAGGGGAACGGATGAGCAGTTCTTC,CSARDFRGTDEQFF
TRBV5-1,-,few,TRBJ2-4,TGCGCCAGCAGAAGACAGACGAGGGAAAGCATTCAGTACTTC,CASRRQTRESIQYF
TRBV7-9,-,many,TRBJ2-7,TGTGCCAGCAGCTTAAATCCCGGGTGGGGCGAGCAGTACTTC,CASSLNPGWGEQYF
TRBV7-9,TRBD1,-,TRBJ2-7,TGTGCCAGCAGCTTGACAGGGGCCGTCTACGAGCAGTACTTC,CASSLTGAVYEQYF
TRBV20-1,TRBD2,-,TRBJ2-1,TGCAGTGCGCATAATCTAGCGGGAGTCGGCGGCTACAATGAGCAGTTCTTC,CSAHNLAGVGGYNEQFF
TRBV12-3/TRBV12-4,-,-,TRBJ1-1,TGTGCCAGCAGTTTAGCGGGGGGTATCACTGAAGCTTTCTTT,CASSLAGGITEAFF
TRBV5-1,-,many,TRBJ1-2,TGCGCCAGCAGCTTGGCGGAGGGTGATGGCTACACCTTC,CASSLAEGDGYTF
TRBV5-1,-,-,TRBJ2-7,TGCGCCAGCCATGAGGCTCAGACCTCCTACGAGCAGTACTTC,CASHEAQTSYEQYF
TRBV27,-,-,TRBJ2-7,TGTGTCAGCAGTTCGAAACAGGGTTACGAGCAGTACTTC,CVSSSKQGYEQYF
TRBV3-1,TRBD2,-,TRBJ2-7,TGTGCCAGCAGCCAAAGCTCGGGGGGGCCCTACGAGCAGTACTTC,CASSQSSGGPYEQYF
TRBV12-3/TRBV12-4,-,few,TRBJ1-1,TGTGCCAGCAGTCCCGGACAGCTAAGATCTGAAGCTTTCTTT,CASSPGQLRSEAFF
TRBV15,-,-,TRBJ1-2,TGTGCCACCAGCCGTACAGGGATCTATGGCTACACCTTC,CATSRTGIYGYTF
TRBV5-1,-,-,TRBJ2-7,TGCGCCAGCAGCTTGCGCGGACCCTCCTACGAGCAGTACTTC,CASSLRGPSYEQYF
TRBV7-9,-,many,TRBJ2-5,TGTGCCAGCAGCTTAGTGGGTGAAGAGACCCAGTACTTC,CASSLVGEETQYF
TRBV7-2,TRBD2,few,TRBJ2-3,TGTGCCAGCAGCTCAACTAGCGGGGCGGGCACAGATACGCAGTATTTT,CASSSTSGAGTDTQYF
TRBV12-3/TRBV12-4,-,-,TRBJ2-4,TGTGCCAGCAGTTCCTCCTCGACAGGACTACGAAAGCAGTACTTC,CASSSSSTGLRKQYF
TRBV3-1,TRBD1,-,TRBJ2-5,TGTGCCAGCAGAACCATAGGGGGCCAGGAGACCCAGTACTTC,CASRTIGGQETQYF
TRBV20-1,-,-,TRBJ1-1,TGCAGTGCTATCATCTTGAACACTGAAGCTTTCTTT,CSAIILNTEAFF
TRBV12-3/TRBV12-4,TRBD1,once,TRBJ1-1,TGTGCCAGCAGTTTTAGACAGGGGGGGAGCACTGAAGCTTTCTTT,CASSFRQGGSTEAFF
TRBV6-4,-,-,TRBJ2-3,TGTGCCAGCAGTGACTCAGGGGGAGCGACAGATAGGCAGTATTTT,CASSDSGGATDRQYF
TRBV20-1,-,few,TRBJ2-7,TGCAGTGCTAGAGACCGGGGACTGGCAAGTCCCTACGAGCAGTACTTC,CSARDRGLASPYEQYF
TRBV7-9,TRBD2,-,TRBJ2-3,TGTGCCAGCAGCTTAGGAAAAGCCGGGACTAGCGGACACACAGATACGCAGTATTTT,CASSLGKAGTSGHTDTQYF
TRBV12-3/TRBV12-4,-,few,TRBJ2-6,TGTGCCAGCAGTTTTCAAGTTCCCGGGGTCCTGACTTTC,CASSFQVPGVLTF
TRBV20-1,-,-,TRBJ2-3,TGCAGTGCTCGCCGACAGGAGCGCACAGATACGCAGTATTTT,CSARRQERTDTQYF